Below, one T cell receptor beta chain is given with its context. This specimen comes from a study of cytomegalovirus exposure and HLA in healthy donors. PCR was performed using 60 Vbeta and 13 Jbeta primers. Produced via immunoSEQ multiplex PCR; TCRdb's table is partial and in-frame only. The sample lists some 120,000 clones, roughly 9% occurring once. This CDR3 contains 12 residues. Germline assignment: CDR1 SEHNR and CDR2 FQNEAQ (reference sequence). Trimming removed 2 bases at V and 7 bases at J, with 9 bases between. Sequences were obtained from PBMCs. The TCR originated in a woman aged 40-49 years in good health and CMV-seropositive. The chain couples TRBV7-9 to TRBJ2-7; no clear D. The CDR3 nucleotides are TGTGCCAGCAGCTTAACCGAGGTTGAGCAGTACTTC. It encodes CASSLTEVEQYF.